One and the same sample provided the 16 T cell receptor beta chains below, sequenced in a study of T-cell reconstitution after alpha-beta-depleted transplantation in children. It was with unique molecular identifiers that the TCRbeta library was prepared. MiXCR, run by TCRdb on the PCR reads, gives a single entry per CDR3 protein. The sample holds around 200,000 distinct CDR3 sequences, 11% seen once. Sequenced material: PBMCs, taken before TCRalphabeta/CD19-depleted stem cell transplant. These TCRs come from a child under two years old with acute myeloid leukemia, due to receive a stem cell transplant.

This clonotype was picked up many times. CDR3 residues: CASSLGWWTSEYNEQFF. CDR3 sequence (DNA): TGTGCCAGCAGTTTAGGTTGGTGGACTAGCGAGTACAATGAGCAGTTCTTC. V is TRBV28 and J is TRBJ2-1; 9 bases are a match to TRBD2. Germline trimming cut 2 bases from V and 4 bases from J; bases unmatched to any gene: 9. CDR1 is MDHEN and CDR2 is SYDVKM in the germline V gene. This CDR3 spans 17 amino acids.

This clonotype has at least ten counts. CDR3 sequence reads: CASSLGPMNTEAFF. CDR3 in DNA: TGCGCCAGCAGCTTGGGACCCATGAACACTGAAGCTTTCTTT. The chain employs TRBV5-1 and TRBJ1-1; D unclear. This CDR3 contains 14 residues. Germline CDR1 is SGHRS and CDR2 is YFSETQ. Trimming took 0 bases from V and 0 from J, leaving 6 bases between them.

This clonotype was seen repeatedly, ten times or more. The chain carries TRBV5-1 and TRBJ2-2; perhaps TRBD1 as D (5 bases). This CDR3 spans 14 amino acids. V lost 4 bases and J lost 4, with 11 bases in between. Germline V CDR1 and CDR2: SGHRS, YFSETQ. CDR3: CASSPRQSTGELFF. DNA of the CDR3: TGCGCCAGCAGCCCCAGACAGTCCACCGGGGAGCTGTTTTTT. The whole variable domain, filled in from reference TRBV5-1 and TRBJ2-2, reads KAGVTQTPRYLIKTRGQQVTLSCSPISGHRSVSWYQQTPGQGLQFLFEYFSETQRNKGNFPGRFSGRQFSNSRSEMNVSTLELGDSALYLCASSPRQSTGELFFGEGSRLTVL.

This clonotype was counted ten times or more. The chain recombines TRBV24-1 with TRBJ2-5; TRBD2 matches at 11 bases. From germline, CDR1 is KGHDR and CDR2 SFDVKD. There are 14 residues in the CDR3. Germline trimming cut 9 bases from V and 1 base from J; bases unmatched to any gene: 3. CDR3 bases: TGTGCCACCCGGGGACTAGCGGCCCAAGAGACCCAGTACTTC. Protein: CATRGLAAQETQYF.

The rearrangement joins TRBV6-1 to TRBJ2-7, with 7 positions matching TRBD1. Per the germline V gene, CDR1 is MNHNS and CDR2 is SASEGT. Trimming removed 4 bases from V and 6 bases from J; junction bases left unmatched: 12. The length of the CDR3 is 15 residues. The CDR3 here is CASSAPETGKGEQYF. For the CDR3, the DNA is TGTGCCAGCAGTGCACCGGAGACAGGGAAAGGCGAGCAGTACTTC.

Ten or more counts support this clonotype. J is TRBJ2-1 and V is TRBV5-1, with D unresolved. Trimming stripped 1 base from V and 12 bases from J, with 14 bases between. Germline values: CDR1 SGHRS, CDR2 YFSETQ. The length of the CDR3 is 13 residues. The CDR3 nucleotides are TGCGCCAGCAGCTTGCTAGGGCTTGGCGGGCAGTTCTTC. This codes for CASSLLGLGGQFF. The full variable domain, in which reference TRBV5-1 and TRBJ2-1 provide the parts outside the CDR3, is KAGVTQTPRYLIKTRGQQVTLSCSPISGHRSVSWYQQTPGQGLQFLFEYFSETQRNKGNFPGRFSGRQFSNSRSEMNVSTLELGDSALYLCASSLLGLGGQFFGPGTRLTVL.

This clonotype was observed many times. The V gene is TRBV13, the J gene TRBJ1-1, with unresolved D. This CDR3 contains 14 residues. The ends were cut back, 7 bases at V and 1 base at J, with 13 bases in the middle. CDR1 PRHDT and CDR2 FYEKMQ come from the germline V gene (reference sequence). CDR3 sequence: CASTLGRKNTEAFF. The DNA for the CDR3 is TGTGCCAGCACCCTCGGGCGTAAGAACACTGAAGCTTTCTTT. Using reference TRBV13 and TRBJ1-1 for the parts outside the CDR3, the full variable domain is AAGVIQSPRHLIKEKRETATLKCYPIPRHDTVYWYQQGPGQDPQFLISFYEKMQSDKGSIPDRFSAQQFSDYHSELNMSSLELGDSALYFCASTLGRKNTEAFFGQGTRLTVV.

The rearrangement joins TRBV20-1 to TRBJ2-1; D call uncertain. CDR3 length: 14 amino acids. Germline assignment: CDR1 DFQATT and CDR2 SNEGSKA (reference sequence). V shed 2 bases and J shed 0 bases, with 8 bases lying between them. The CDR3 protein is CSARFSYSYNEQFF. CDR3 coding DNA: TGCAGTGCTAGATTCTCTTACTCCTACAATGAGCAGTTCTTC.

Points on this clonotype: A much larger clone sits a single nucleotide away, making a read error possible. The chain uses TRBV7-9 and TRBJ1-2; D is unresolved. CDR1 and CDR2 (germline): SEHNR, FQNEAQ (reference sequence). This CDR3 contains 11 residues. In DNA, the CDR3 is TGTGCCAGCACGGACGGTTATGGCGACACCTTC. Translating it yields CASTDGYGDTF.

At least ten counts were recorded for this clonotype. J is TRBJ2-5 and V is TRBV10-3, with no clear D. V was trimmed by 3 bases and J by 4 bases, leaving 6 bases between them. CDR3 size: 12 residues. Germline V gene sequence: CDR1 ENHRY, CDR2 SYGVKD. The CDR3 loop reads CAISDNRETQYF. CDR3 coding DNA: TGTGCCATCAGTGATAATAGAGAGACCCAGTACTTC.

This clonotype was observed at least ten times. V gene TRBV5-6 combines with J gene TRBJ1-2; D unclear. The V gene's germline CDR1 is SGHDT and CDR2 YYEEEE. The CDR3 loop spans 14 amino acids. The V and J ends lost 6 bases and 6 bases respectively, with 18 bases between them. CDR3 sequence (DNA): TGTGCCAGCACCGAAATCCGGGGTGGTCATGGCTACACCTTC. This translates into CASTEIRGGHGYTF.

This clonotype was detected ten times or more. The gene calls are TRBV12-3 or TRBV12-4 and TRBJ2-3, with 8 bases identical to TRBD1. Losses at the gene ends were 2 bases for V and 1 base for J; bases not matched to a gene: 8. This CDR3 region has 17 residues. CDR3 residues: CASSLLQGALRTDTQYF. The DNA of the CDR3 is TGTGCCAGCAGTTTACTTCAGGGGGCTCTCCGCACAGATACGCAGTATTTT.

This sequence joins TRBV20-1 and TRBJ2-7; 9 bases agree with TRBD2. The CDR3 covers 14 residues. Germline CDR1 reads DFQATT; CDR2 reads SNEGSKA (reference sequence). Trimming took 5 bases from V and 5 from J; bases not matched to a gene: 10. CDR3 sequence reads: CSAPRSGRYNEQYF. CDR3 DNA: TGCAGTGCTCCCAGAAGCGGGAGGTACAACGAGCAGTACTTC.

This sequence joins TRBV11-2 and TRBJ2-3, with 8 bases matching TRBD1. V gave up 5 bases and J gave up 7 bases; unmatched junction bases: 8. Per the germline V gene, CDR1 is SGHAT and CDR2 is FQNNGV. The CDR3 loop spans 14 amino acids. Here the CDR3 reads CASSTGTGHNTQYF. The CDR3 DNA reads TGTGCCAGCAGCACCGGGACAGGTCACAATACGCAGTATTTT.

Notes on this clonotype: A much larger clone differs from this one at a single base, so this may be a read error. The CDR3 DNA reads TGCGCCAGCAGCTTGGTCCCGACTAGCGGGCGCACAGATACGCAGTATTTT. Its translation: CASSLVPTSGRTDTQYF. This rearrangement joins TRBV5-1 to TRBJ2-3; the match to TRBD2 covers 10 bases. This CDR3 is built from 17 residues. V lost 0 bases to trimming and J lost 1 base; unmatched junction nucleotides: 5. Germline V gene data show CDR1 as SGHRS and CDR2 as YFSETQ.

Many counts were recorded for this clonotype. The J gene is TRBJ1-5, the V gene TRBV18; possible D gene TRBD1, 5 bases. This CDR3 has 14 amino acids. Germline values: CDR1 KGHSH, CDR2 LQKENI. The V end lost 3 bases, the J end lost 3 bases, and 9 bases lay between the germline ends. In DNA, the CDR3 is TGTGCCAGCTCACCTCAGGGATTCAATCAGCCCCAGCATTTT. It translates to CASSPQGFNQPQHF. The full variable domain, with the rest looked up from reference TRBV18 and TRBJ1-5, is NAGVMQNPRHLVRRRGQEARLRCSPMKGHSHVYWYRQLPEEGLKFMVYLQKENIIDESGMPKERFSAEFPKEGPSILRIQQVVRGDSAAYFCASSPQGFNQPQHFGDGTRLSIL.